This entry describes one T cell receptor (beta chain). Deletions cut 7 bases from V and 5 bases from J, with 17 bases between. The CDR3 totals 14 residues. The germline gives CDR1 LNHDA, CDR2 SQIVND (reference sequence). This sample was included in a study of shared clonotypes between healthy human individuals. The protocol was immunoSEQ multiplex PCR, while the TCRdb copy is restricted to in-frame clones and leaves out a portion. The sample contains a few million clones, approximately 93% of which appear only once. This TCR derives from a man younger than 35 in good health. Some clones in this sample may be carry-over from other donors' samples. The chain combines TRBV19 with TRBJ1-1; D possibly corresponds to TRBD1 (5 bases). Sequenced input: naive CD4+ T cells from PBMCs. Subset defined: CD45RA+ positively selected. This CDR3 is CASIRSGDGTEAFF. CDR3 in DNA: TGTGCCAGTATAAGGTCGGGGGATGGGACTGAAGCTTTCTTT.